Shown below are 9 T cell receptor beta chains from a single sample sequenced in a study of Ad26.COV2.S vaccination and SARS-CoV-2 variants. The treatment denotes: roughly 18 received Ad26.COV2.S at low or high dose, single or two shots; about five received placebo; per-sample allocation not given. On day 63 after the first injection, vaccine and placebo recipients gave samples. TCRdb's copy holds only in-frame clones and misses some; the assay was immunoSEQ multiplex PCR. The data show about 680,000 clones, with more than 80% seen just once and about 1.5% held by the top ten. This specimen was peripheral blood, taken in a trial of Ad26.COV2.S vaccine versus placebo. These receptors were collected from a person aged 18-65 years who received the Ad26.COV2.S COVID-19 vaccine or a placebo.

V usage is TRBV3-1 (or the pseudogene TRBV3-2) and J usage is TRBJ2-2; 7 bases agree with TRBD2. The CDR3 contains 17 residues. The germline V gene encodes CDR1 LGHDT and CDR2 YNNKEL (reference sequence). The V and J ends lost 1 base and 0 bases, in that order; junction bases with no gene match: 5. CDR3 in DNA: TGTGCCAGCAGCCAAGTCCCAGCGGGGCCGAACACCGGGGAGCTGTTTTTT. The encoded protein is CASSQVPAGPNTGELFF.

The chain carries TRBV10-3 and TRBJ2-7; 9 bases match TRBD1. Germline CDR1 ENHRY, CDR2 SYGVKD. The CDR3 is made up of 15 amino acids. With V trimmed by 3 bases and J by 4 bases, 7 bases remained unmatched. The CDR3: CAISDIPGQGYEQYF. The CDR3 DNA is TGTGCCATCAGTGACATACCGGGACAGGGTTACGAGCAGTACTTC.

The rearrangement links TRBV9 to TRBJ2-3; D unresolved. The CDR3 runs to 16 residues. V was trimmed by 4 bases and J by 2 bases, leaving 17 bases between them. The germline V gene has CDR1 SGDLS and CDR2 YYNGEE. This CDR3 reads CASSPIDWQITDTQYF. Written as DNA, the CDR3 is TGTGCCAGCAGCCCAATCGACTGGCAGATCACAGATACGCAGTATTTT.

This chain links TRBV21-1 with TRBJ2-5; the tabulated D call, TRBD2, remains unverified against the DNA. TRBV21-1 is noted as a pseudogene. The length of the CDR3 is 16 residues. CDR3 amino acids: CASSKGGGGAGETQYF. CDR3 coding DNA: TGTGCCAGCAGCAAAGGAGGTGGCGGGGCAGGGGAGACCCAGTACTTC.

The chain carries TRBV6-5 and TRBJ2-7, with a possible D match to TRBD1 (5 bases). The germline gives CDR1 MNHEY, CDR2 SVGAGI. The CDR3 totals 11 residues. The V and J ends lost 9 bases and 2 bases respectively, with 8 bases between them. CDR3 protein: CASKTAYEQYF. In DNA, the CDR3 is TGTGCCAGTAAGACAGCCTACGAGCAGTACTTC.

J is TRBJ2-5 and V is TRBV6-5, with 10 bases fitting TRBD1. The CDR3 is 14 residues long. Germline V CDR1 and CDR2: MNHEY, SVGAGI. Losses at the gene ends were 10 bases for V and 0 bases for J; bases not matched to a gene: 5. The DNA for the CDR3 is TGTGCCACCAAGGGACAGGGGAACCAAGAGACCCAGTACTTC. Amino acid sequence: CATKGQGNQETQYF.

This chain connects TRBV5-1 to TRBJ2-7, with 7 bases aligning to TRBD2. The J segment lost 5 bases and the V segment lost 0 bases, leaving 5 bases of the junction unmatched. The V gene's germline CDR1 is SGHRS and CDR2 YFSETQ. The CDR3 sequence is 14 residues long. The CDR3 reads CASSLEGGINEQYF. CDR3 nucleotide sequence: TGCGCCAGCAGCTTGGAGGGAGGGATAAACGAGCAGTACTTC. The whole variable domain, filled in from reference TRBV5-1 and TRBJ2-7, reads KAGVTQTPRYLIKTRGQQVTLSCSPISGHRSVSWYQQTPGQGLQFLFEYFSETQRNKGNFPGRFSGRQFSNSRSEMNVSTLELGDSALYLCASSLEGGINEQYFGPGTRLTVT.

J is TRBJ2-2 and V is TRBV18; weak D call: TRBD1 (6 bases). CDR3 size: 18 residues. Trimming stripped 3 bases from V and 0 bases from J, with 17 bases between. Per germline, CDR1 KGHSH and CDR2 LQKENI. This chain's CDR3 is CASSPYNYGTTNTGELFF. CDR3 DNA sequence: TGTGCCAGCTCACCCTACAATTATGGGACAACGAACACCGGGGAGCTGTTTTTT.

The gene calls are TRBV5-1 and TRBJ2-2; D is undetermined. CDR3 length equals 15 residues. Germline V gene lookup returns CDR1 SGHRS and CDR2 YFSETQ. V dropped 2 bases and J dropped 1 base, with 9 bases sitting between them. DNA of the CDR3: TGCGCCAGCAGCTTCGGCTCAGAGAACACCGGGGAGCTGTTTTTT. Translation: CASSFGSENTGELFF.